This TCR beta chain derives from a study of beta chain features in type 1 diabetes. All of the isolated RNA was reverse transcribed, so expressed TCRB transcripts were sequenced. An average around 3.3 million reads came from naive, central memory and regulatory T cell samples. Assay used: immunoSEQ multiplex PCR; TCRdb lists only in-frame clones, some missing. The table lists 200,000 to 250,000 clones, around 65% of them singletons. Study-wide results and caveats: Within patients, naive, central memory and Treg TCRB repertoires seemed more similar than within healthy donors.

This clone has only one observation. Antigen specificity is unknown. The CDR3 runs 16 residues. Germline assignment: CDR1 SGHDT and CDR2 YYEEEE. V gave up 4 bases and J gave up 4 bases; unmatched junction bases: 9. A sort by CD45RO/CCR7/CD25/CD127/CD95/CD27 yielded CD4+ naive, central memory, regulatory and stem cell-like memory cells. The sequencing input was naive CD4+ T cells from blood. The receptor was isolated from a man aged 30-40 years in good health. The chain links TRBV5-6 to TRBJ1-5, with 9 nucleotides matching TRBD1. The CDR3 region is CASSTTAGQGNQPQHF. The CDR3 coding sequence is TGTGCCAGCAGCACAACGGCCGGACAGGGGAATCAGCCCCAGCATTTT.